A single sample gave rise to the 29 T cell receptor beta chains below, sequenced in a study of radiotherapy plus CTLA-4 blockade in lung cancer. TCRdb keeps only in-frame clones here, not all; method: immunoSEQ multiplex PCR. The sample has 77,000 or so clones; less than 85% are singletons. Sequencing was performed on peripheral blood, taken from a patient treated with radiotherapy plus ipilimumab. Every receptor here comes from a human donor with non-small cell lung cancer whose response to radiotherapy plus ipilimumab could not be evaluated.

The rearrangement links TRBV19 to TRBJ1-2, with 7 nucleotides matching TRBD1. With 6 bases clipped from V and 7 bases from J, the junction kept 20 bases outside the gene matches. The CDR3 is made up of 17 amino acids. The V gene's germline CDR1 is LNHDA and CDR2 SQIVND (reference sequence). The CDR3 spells CASSDHPRTGLLGGYTF. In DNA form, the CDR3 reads TGTGCCAGTAGCGATCACCCTCGGACAGGCCTCCTGGGTGGCTACACCTTC.

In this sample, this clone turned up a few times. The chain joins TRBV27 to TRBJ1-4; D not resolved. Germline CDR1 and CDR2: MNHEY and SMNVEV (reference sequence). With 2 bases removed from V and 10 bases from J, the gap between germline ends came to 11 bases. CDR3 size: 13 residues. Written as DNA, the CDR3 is TGTGCCAGCAGTTTAGCCTCAGGTGCAAAACTGTTTTTT. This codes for CASSLASGAKLFF.

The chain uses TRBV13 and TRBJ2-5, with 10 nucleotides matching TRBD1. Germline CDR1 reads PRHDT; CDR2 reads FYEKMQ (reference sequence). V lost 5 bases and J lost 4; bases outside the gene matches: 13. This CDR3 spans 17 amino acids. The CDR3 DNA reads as TGTGCCAGCAGCCCTCCCCCCGGACAGGGGGGACGAGAGACCCAGTACTTC. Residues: CASSPPPGQGGRETQYF.

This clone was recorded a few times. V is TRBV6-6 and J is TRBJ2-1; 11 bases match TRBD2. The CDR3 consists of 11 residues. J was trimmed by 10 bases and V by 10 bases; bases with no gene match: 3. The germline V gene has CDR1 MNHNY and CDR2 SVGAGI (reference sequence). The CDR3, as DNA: TGTGCCACCAGACTAGCGGGAGAGCAGTTCTTC. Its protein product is CATRLAGEQFF.

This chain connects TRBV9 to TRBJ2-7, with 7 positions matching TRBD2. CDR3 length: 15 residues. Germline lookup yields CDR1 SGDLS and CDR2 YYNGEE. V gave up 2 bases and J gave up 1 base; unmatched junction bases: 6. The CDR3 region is CASSVGGLGSYEQYF. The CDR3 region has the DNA TGTGCCAGCAGCGTCGGGGGGTTAGGGTCCTACGAGCAGTACTTC.

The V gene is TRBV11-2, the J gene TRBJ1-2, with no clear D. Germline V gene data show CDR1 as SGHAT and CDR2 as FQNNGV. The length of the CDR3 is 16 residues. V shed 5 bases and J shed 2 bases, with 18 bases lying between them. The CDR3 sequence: CASSPRRGGINYGYTF. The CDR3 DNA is TGTGCCAGCAGCCCGCGTCGAGGAGGGATAAACTATGGCTACACCTTC.

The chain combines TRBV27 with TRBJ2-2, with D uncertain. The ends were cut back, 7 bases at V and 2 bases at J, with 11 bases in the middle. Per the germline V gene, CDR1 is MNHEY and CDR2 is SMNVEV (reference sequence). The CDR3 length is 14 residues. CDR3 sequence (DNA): TGTGCCAGCACCACGACTGCCAACACCGGGGAGCTGTTTTTT. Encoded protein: CASTTTANTGELFF.

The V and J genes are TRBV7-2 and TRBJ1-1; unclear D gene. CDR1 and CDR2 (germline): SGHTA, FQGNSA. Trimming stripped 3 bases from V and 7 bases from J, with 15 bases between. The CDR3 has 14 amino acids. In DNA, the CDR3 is TGTGCCAGCAGCTTGACATTGCTCCGGATTGAAGCTTTCTTT. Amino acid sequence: CASSLTLLRIEAFF. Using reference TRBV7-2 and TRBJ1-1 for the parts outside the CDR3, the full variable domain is GAGVSQSPSNKVTEKGKDVELRCDPISGHTALYWYRQSLGQGLEFLIYFQGNSAPDKSGLPSDRFSAERTGGSVSTLTIQRTQQEDSAVYLCASSLTLLRIEAFFGQGTRLTVV.

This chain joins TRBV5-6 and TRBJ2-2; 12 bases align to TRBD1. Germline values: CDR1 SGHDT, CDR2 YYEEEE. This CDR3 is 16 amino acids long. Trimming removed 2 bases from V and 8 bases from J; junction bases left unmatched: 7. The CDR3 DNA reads TGTGCCAGCAGCTTTTTGGGGACAGGGGGCGCGGGGGAGCTGTTTTTT. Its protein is CASSFLGTGGAGELFF.

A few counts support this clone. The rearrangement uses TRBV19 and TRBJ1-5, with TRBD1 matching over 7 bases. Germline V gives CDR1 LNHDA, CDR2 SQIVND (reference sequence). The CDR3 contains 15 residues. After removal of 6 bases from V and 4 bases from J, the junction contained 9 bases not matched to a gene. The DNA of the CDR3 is TGTGCCAGTAGCAGTACAGGGGAATGGAATCAGCCCCAGCATTTT. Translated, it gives CASSSTGEWNQPQHF. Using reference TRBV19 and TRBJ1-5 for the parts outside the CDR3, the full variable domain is DGGITQSPKYLFRKEGQNVTLSCEQNLNHDAMYWYRQDPGQGLRLIYYSQIVNDFQKGDIAEGYSVSREKKESFPLTVTSAQKNPTAFYLCASSSTGEWNQPQHFGDGTRLSIL.

The CDR3 bases are TGTGCCAGCAGAACTTGGGGCAACTATGGCTACACCTTC. Encoded protein: CASRTWGNYGYTF. V usage is TRBV28 and J usage is TRBJ1-2; D is possibly TRBD1 (5 bases). Trimming left V 6 bases short and J 2 bases short, with 10 bases between. The CDR3 is 13 amino acids. Germline loops: CDR1 MDHEN, CDR2 SYDVKM.

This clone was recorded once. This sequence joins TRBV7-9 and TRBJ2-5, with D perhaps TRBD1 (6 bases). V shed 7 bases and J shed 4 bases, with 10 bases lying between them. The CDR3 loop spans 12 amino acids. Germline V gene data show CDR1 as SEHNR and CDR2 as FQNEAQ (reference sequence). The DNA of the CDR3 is TGTGCCAGCAACTACAGGGCAGAGACCCAGTACTTC. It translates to CASNYRAETQYF.

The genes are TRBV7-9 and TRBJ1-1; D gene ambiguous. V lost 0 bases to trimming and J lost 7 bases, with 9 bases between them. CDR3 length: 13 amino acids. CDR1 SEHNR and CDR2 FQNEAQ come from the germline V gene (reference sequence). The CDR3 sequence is CASSLAGQREAFF. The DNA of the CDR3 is TGTGCCAGCAGCTTAGCAGGCCAGCGTGAAGCTTTCTTT.

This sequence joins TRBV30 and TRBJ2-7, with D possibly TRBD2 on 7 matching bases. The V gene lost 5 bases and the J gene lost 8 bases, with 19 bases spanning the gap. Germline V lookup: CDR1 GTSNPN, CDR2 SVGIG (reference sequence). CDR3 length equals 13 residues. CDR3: CAWARGGRRQQYF. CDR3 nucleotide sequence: TGTGCCTGGGCGAGGGGGGGTCGAAGACAGCAGTACTTC.

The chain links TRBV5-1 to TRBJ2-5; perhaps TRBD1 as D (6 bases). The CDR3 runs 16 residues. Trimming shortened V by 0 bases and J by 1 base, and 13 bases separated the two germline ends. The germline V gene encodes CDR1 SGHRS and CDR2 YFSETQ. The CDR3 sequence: CASSLGGNRAQETQYF. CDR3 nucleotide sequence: TGCGCCAGCAGCTTGGGGGGTAACAGGGCCCAAGAGACCCAGTACTTC.

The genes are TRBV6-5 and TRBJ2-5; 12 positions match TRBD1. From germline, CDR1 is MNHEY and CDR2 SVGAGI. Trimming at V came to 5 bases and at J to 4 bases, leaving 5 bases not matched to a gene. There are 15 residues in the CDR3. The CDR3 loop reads CASSGDRGHGETQYF. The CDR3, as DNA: TGTGCCAGCAGTGGGGACAGGGGGCATGGAGAGACCCAGTACTTC.

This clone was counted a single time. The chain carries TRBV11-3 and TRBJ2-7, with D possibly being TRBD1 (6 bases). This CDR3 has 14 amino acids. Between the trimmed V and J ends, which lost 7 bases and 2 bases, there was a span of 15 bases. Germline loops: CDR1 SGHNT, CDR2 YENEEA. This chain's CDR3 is CASTPRGTTYEQYF. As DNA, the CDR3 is TGTGCCAGCACCCCTAGGGGGACGACCTACGAGCAGTACTTC.

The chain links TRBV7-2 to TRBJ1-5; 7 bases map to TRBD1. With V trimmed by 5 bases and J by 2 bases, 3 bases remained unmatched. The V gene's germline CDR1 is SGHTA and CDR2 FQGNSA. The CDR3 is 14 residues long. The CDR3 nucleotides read TGTGCCAGCAGCCTAGACAGGGGCAATCAGCCCCAGCATTTT. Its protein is CASSLDRGNQPQHF.

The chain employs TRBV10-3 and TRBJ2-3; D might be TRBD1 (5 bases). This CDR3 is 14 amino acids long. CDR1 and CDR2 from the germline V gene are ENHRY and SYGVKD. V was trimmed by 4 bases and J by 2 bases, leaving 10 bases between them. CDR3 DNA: TGTGCCATCAGTGTAGAGACAGCCACAGATACGCAGTATTTT. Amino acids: CAISVETATDTQYF.

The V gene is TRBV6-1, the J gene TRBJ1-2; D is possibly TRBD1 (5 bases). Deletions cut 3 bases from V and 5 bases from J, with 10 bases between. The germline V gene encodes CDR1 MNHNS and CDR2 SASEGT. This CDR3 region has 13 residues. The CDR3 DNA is TGTGCCAGCAGTGACAGGGCTAGTTATGGCTACACCTTC. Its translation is CASSDRASYGYTF.

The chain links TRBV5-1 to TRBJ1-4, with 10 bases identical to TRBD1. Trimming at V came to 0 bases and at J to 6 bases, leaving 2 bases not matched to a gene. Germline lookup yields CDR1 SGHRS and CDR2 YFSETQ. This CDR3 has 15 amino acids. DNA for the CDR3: TGCGCCAGCAGCTTGGACGGGACAGGGGATGAAAAACTGTTTTTT. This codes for CASSLDGTGDEKLFF.

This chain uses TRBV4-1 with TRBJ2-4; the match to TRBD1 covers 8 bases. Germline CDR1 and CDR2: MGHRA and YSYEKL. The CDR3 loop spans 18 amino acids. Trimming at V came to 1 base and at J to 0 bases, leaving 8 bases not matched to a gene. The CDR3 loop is CASSQGWGQVLAKNIQYF. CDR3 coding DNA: TGCGCCAGCAGCCAAGGCTGGGGACAGGTTCTAGCCAAAAACATTCAGTACTTC.

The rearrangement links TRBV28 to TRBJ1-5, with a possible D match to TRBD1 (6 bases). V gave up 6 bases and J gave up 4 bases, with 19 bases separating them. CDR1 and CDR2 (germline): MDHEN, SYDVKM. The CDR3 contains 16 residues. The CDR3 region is CASSYGRGANNQPQHF. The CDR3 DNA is TGTGCCAGCAGCTACGGACGGGGGGCAAATAATCAGCCCCAGCATTTT.

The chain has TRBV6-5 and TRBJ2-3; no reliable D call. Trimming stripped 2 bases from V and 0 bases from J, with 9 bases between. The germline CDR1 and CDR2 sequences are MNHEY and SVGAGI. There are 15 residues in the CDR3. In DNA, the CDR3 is TGTGCCAGCAGTTACACGGCGGCTAGCACAGATACGCAGTATTTT. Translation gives CASSYTAASTDTQYF.

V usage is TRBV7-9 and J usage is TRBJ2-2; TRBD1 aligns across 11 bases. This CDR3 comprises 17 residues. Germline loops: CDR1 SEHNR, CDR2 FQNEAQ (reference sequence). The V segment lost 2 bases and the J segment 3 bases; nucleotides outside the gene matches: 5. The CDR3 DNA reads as TGTGCCAGCAGCTTAATTCCGGGACAGGGGGACACCGGGGAGCTGTTTTTT. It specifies CASSLIPGQGDTGELFF.

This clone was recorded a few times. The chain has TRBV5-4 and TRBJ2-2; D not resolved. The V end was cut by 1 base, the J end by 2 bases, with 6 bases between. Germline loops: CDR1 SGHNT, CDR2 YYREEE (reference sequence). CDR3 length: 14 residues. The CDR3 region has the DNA TGTGCCAGCAGCTTGATAGATAACACCGGGGAGCTGTTTTTT. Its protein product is CASSLIDNTGELFF.

This CDR3 is CASSLTGTTYNEQFF. The CDR3 bases are TGCGCCAGCAGCTTGACAGGGACCACCTACAATGAGCAGTTCTTC. V is TRBV5-1 and J is TRBJ2-1, with a tentative D call TRBD1 (6 bases). From germline, CDR1 is SGHRS and CDR2 YFSETQ. This CDR3 region has 15 residues. Between the trimmed V and J ends, which lost 1 base and 2 bases, there was a span of 10 bases.

The CDR3 DNA sequence: TGCGCCAGCAGCCAAGAGGACTTCGAGGGGGAGACCTACGAGCAGTACTTC. This sequence encodes CASSQEDFEGETYEQYF. J is TRBJ2-5 and V is TRBV4-1; D possibly corresponds to TRBD1 (6 bases). The DNA end favors TRBJ2-7, so the J call may be wrong. This CDR3 spans 17 amino acids. The germline V gene encodes CDR1 MGHRA and CDR2 YSYEKL.

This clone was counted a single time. CDR3 sequence reads: CASSLDRREAFF. CDR3 in DNA: TGTGCCAGCAGCCTTGACAGGAGAGAAGCTTTCTTT. The chain has TRBV7-2 and TRBJ1-1; a weak D match, TRBD1 (6 bases). Germline CDR1 SGHTA, CDR2 FQGNSA. CDR3 length: 12 amino acids. Trimming removed 5 bases at V and 8 bases at J, with 12 bases between.